These 16 T cell receptor beta chains were sequenced from one sample in a study of blood T cell repertoires in COVID-19. TCRdb's table, derived via immunoSEQ multiplex PCR, lists solely in-frame clones and lacks some. The sample includes tens of thousands of clones, more than 75% of them seen just once. Sequencing used peripheral blood. The receptors were gathered from a woman aged 80 or over with active or convalescent COVID-19.

This clone was seen only once. The chain couples TRBV19 to TRBJ1-2, with D perhaps TRBD1 (6 bases). V lost 5 bases to trimming and J lost 4 bases, with 14 bases between them. The CDR3 is made up of 14 amino acids. Germline lookup yields CDR1 LNHDA and CDR2 SQIVND (reference sequence). CDR3 residues: CASSFSDSLYGYTF. DNA for the CDR3: TGTGCCAGTAGTTTCTCGGACAGTCTCTATGGCTACACCTTC. Full variable domain (missing parts from reference TRBV19 and TRBJ1-2): DGGITQSPKYLFRKEGQNVTLSCEQNLNHDAMYWYRQDPGQGLRLIYYSQIVNDFQKGDIAEGYSVSREKKESFPLTVTSAQKNPTAFYLCASSFSDSLYGYTFGSGTRLTVV.

This clone appeared a few times. The chain recombines TRBV4-1 with TRBJ2-1; a weak D match, TRBD1 (5 bases). The CDR3 runs 14 residues. V gave up 0 bases and J gave up 7 bases, with 10 bases separating them. Germline lookup yields CDR1 MGHRA and CDR2 YSYEKL. As DNA, the CDR3 is TGCGCCAGCAGCCAAGATACAGGTACAAATGAGCAGTTCTTC. As protein: CASSQDTGTNEQFF.

For the CDR3, the DNA is TGTGCCATCAGTGAGAGCATTAGCGGAGCCTACAATGAGCAGTTCTTC. Its translation is CAISESISGAYNEQFF. The gene calls are TRBV10-3 and TRBJ2-1, with D tentatively TRBD2 (6 bases). CDR1 is ENHRY and CDR2 is SYGVKD in the germline V gene. Trimming took off 2 bases at V and 2 bases at J, with 13 bases between the two ends. The CDR3 sequence is 16 residues long.

This clone was seen a few times. The chain employs TRBV5-1 and TRBJ1-1; unclear D gene. Germline V CDR1 and CDR2: SGHRS, YFSETQ. Trimming took off 0 bases at V and 3 bases at J, with 9 bases between the two ends. This CDR3 has 14 amino acids. This CDR3 is CASSLVGPDTEAFF. In DNA form, the CDR3 reads TGCGCCAGCAGCTTGGTGGGCCCTGACACTGAAGCTTTCTTT.

The count of this clone is one. The rearrangement joins TRBV12-3 or TRBV12-4 to TRBJ1-1, with D tentatively TRBD1 (6 bases). Trimming shortened V by 3 bases and J by 6 bases, and 11 bases separated the two germline ends. The CDR3 covers 13 residues. The CDR3 sequence: CASSLGARAEAFF. The CDR3, as DNA: TGTGCCAGCAGTTTGGGGGCGCGGGCTGAAGCTTTCTTT.

This clone was observed a handful of times. This chain links TRBV6-6 with TRBJ1-2; TRBD1 matches 8 bases. The CDR3 has 13 residues. CDR1 and CDR2 from the germline V gene are MNHNY and SVGAGI (reference sequence). V lost 0 bases to trimming and J lost 8 bases; unmatched junction nucleotides: 2. CDR3 in amino acids: CASSYSTGVGYTF. In DNA, the CDR3 is TGTGCCAGCAGTTACTCGACAGGGGTCGGCTACACCTTC.

This chain uses TRBV9 with TRBJ2-3; 10 bases align to TRBD2. The germline V gene encodes CDR1 SGDLS and CDR2 YYNGEE. The CDR3 has 16 amino acids. The V and J ends lost 3 bases and 3 bases, in that order; junction bases with no gene match: 7. The CDR3 here is CASSADSGGMTDTQYF. The CDR3 nucleotides are TGTGCCAGCAGCGCCGATAGCGGGGGGATGACAGATACGCAGTATTTT.

CDR3 nucleotide sequence: TGTGCCAGCAGCCCACCCGCGGGGGGGCCGGGTAATGAGCAGTTCTTC. This codes for CASSPPAGGPGNEQFF. The gene calls are TRBV28 and TRBJ2-1; 9 bases map to TRBD2. This CDR3 is 16 amino acids long. Trimming cost V 6 bases and J 7 bases; bases outside gene matches: 13. Germline CDR1 MDHEN, CDR2 SYDVKM.

The CDR3 loop reads CASSQDRGGETQYF. DNA for the CDR3: TGTGCCAGCAGCCAAGATCGGGGGGGAGAGACCCAGTACTTC. The V call is TRBV3-1 (or the pseudogene TRBV3-2), the J call TRBJ2-5; 8 positions agree with TRBD2. Germline V gene lookup returns CDR1 LGHDT and CDR2 YNNKEL (reference sequence). V was pared by 0 bases and J by 4 bases, with 1 base of the junction left unmatched. This CDR3 has 14 residues.

The rearrangement joins TRBV7-9 to TRBJ2-5, with 9 bases identical to TRBD1. V lost 1 base to trimming and J lost 5 bases; unmatched junction nucleotides: 5. The CDR3 runs to 15 residues. The V gene's germline CDR1 is SEHNR and CDR2 FQNEAQ (reference sequence). This chain's CDR3 is CASSLGGQGGETQYF. The DNA of the CDR3 is TGTGCCAGCAGCTTAGGGGGACAGGGTGGCGAGACCCAGTACTTC.

The chain joins TRBV9 to TRBJ2-1; TRBD2 matches at 14 bases. Germline V CDR1 and CDR2: SGDLS, YYNGEE. Losses at the gene ends were 2 bases for V and 12 bases for J; bases not matched to a gene: 7. This CDR3 spans 15 amino acids. The CDR3 region is CASSVWTSGGSGQFF. The CDR3 DNA reads as TGTGCCAGCAGCGTGTGGACTAGCGGGGGGTCCGGGCAGTTCTTC.

The V call is TRBV30, the J call TRBJ2-5; D is uncertain. Germline CDR1 reads GTSNPN; CDR2 reads SVGIG (reference sequence). This CDR3 is built from 13 residues. V was pared by 1 base and J by 1 base, with 7 bases between. CDR3 in DNA: TGTGCCTGGAGTGGGGCTATCCAAGAGACCCAGTACTTC. Its protein is CAWSGAIQETQYF.

The CDR3 sequence is CASSTTGTGGRAEAFF. The CDR3 region has the DNA TGTGCCAGCAGCACAACCGGGACAGGGGGCAGGGCTGAAGCTTTCTTT. This chain uses TRBV7-3 with TRBJ1-1; 12 bases match TRBD1. V was pared by 5 bases and J by 6 bases, with 10 bases of the junction left unmatched. CDR3 length: 16 residues. Per the germline V gene, CDR1 is SGHTA and CDR2 is FQGTGA.

The CDR3 reads CASRASAGFDYGYTF. The CDR3 DNA follows: TGTGCCAGCAGGGCCTCAGCAGGGTTTGACTATGGCTACACCTTC. J is TRBJ1-2 and V is TRBV6-6; TRBD1 is a possible D gene (5 bases). The germline V gene has CDR1 MNHNY and CDR2 SVGAGI (reference sequence). The V end lost 6 bases, the J end lost 3 bases, and 17 bases lay between the germline ends. This CDR3 is built from 15 residues.

The J gene is TRBJ1-6, the V gene TRBV11-2; D is uncertain. Per the germline V gene, CDR1 is SGHAT and CDR2 is FQNNGV. This CDR3 region has 14 residues. The germline V and J ends were trimmed by 5 bases and 7 bases, with 12 bases remaining between them. CDR3 nucleotides: TGTGCCAGCAGCAGGAGGAACCTAAATTCACCCCTCCACTTT. This codes for CASSRRNLNSPLHF.

The J gene is TRBJ2-2, the V gene TRBV24-1; 7 nucleotides agree with TRBD1. CDR3 size: 15 residues. Trimming at V came to 12 bases and at J to 5 bases, leaving 14 bases not matched to a gene. Germline CDR1 KGHDR, CDR2 SFDVKD. DNA for the CDR3: TGTGCCGCGGAGTACAGGGGTCGAGGGACCGGGGAGCTGTTTTTT. Translating it yields CAAEYRGRGTGELFF.